This T cell receptor beta chain was profiled in a study of shared clonotypes between healthy human individuals. General observations from the study: Depth was large, yet rarefaction showed that sorted-subset sequencing was incomplete. Researchers found naive subsets generally carried larger estimated richness than memory subsets.

It was into CD45RA+ naive and CD45RA-negative memory subsets that the CD4+ cells were split. Sequencing was at deep level. Method: immunoSEQ multiplex PCR; TCRdb's copy keeps in-frame clones and lacks some. Here the sample spans about 2.3 million clones, around 93% being singletons. Comments on this clone: The antigen is not known. Other DNA sequences of this sample code for an identical CDR3.

CDR1 and CDR2 (germline): SGHTA, FQGNSA. The trim removed 3 bases at V and 10 bases at J, leaving 7 bases unmatched. The CDR3 consists of 14 residues. Material: naive CD4+ T cells from PBMCs. The subset is: CD45RA+ positively selected. The rearrangement joins TRBV7-2 to TRBJ1-4, with 8 bases fitting TRBD1. This clonotype was obtained from a man aged 18 to 29 in good health. Some clones in this sample may be carry-over from other donors' samples. The CDR3 region has the DNA TGTGCCAGCAGCTTCCGGACAGGGCAGGGAAAACTGTTTTTT. This encodes CASSFRTGQGKLFF.